These 30 T cell receptor beta chains came from one sample sequenced in a study of T cell repertoires in cytomegalovirus infection. TCRdb passed the reads through MiXCR, listing each CDR3 protein once. Of some 940,000 distinct CDR3 sequences in the sample, roughly 30% were seen once. Antigen specificity for these receptors is unknown. This sample comprised cultured CD8+ T cells from PBMCs, obtained from culture after CMV antigen stimulation. The receptors originated from a human donor in good health (CMV status not recorded). Some clones in this sample may be carry-over from other donors' samples.

The sample holds a few counts of this clonotype. V and J are TRBV12-3 or TRBV12-4 and TRBJ1-1; D uncertain. There are 15 residues in the CDR3. The V gene lost 4 bases and the J gene lost 3 bases, with 15 bases spanning the gap. CDR3 nucleotide sequence: TGTGCCAGCAGTTATTGGGAGGGAAGGGACACTGAAGCTTTCTTT. Translated: CASSYWEGRDTEAFF.

The V gene is TRBV11-2, the J gene TRBJ1-1; tentatively, D is TRBD1 (5 bases). This CDR3 contains 14 residues. Trimming pared 1 base from V and 6 bases from J, leaving 12 bases between. In germline, CDR1 is SGHAT, CDR2 FQNNGV. CDR3 nucleotide sequence: TGTGCCAGCAGCTTAGGGGGCTTTTCTCCTGAAGCTTTCTTT. It translates to CASSLGGFSPEAFF. The variable domain in full, with the rest retrieved from reference TRBV11-2 and TRBJ1-1, is EAGVAQSPRYKIIEKRQSVAFWCNPISGHATLYWYQQILGQGPKLLIQFQNNGVVDDSQLPKDRFSAERLKGVDSTLKIQPAKLEDSAVYLCASSLGGFSPEAFFGQGTRLTVV.

The chain has TRBV4-3 and TRBJ2-1, with 12 bases matching TRBD2. The germline V gene encodes CDR1 LGHNA and CDR2 YSLEER. The CDR3 contains 14 residues. The V gene end was trimmed by 3 bases and the J gene end by 10 bases; junction bases not matched to a gene: 4. The CDR3 spells CASSHSTSGGEQFF. CDR3 DNA sequence: TGCGCCAGCAGCCATTCTACTAGCGGGGGGGAGCAGTTCTTC.

The J gene is TRBJ1-4, the V gene TRBV7-9; 7 bases are a match to TRBD1. V was clipped by 5 bases and J by 6 bases; unmatched bases: 9. The CDR3 has 15 residues. Germline V gene sequence: CDR1 SEHNR, CDR2 FQNEAQ (reference sequence). CDR3 amino acids: CASSPPGQYDEKLFF. In nucleotides, the CDR3 is TGTGCCAGCAGCCCCCCGGGACAGTACGATGAAAAACTGTTTTTT.

This clonotype was seen only once. The chain uses TRBV27 and TRBJ1-2; no firm D call. Germline CDR1 is MNHEY and CDR2 is SMNVEV (reference sequence). CDR3 length: 13 residues. The V gene lost 5 bases and the J gene lost 10 bases, with 17 bases spanning the gap. The CDR3 bases are TGTGCCAGCAGTGCAACTAGATTACATGACTACACCTTC. This sequence encodes CASSATRLHDYTF.

The chain carries TRBV12-3 or TRBV12-4 and TRBJ1-2, with TRBD1 matching 10 bases. J was trimmed by 7 bases and V by 4 bases; bases with no gene match: 9. The CDR3 contains 15 residues. The CDR3 sequence is CASSWGQGLRGGYTF. DNA for the CDR3: TGTGCCAGCAGTTGGGGACAGGGGCTTAGAGGTGGCTACACCTTC.

This clonotype has just a few counts. The V and J genes are TRBV27 and TRBJ2-2, with 8 bases matching TRBD1. This CDR3 region has 14 residues. CDR1 and CDR2 from the germline V gene are MNHEY and SMNVEV (reference sequence). With V trimmed by 7 bases and J by 4 bases, 5 bases remained unmatched. The CDR3 is CASKRQGSTGELFF. The CDR3 nucleotides are TGTGCCAGCAAAAGACAGGGGAGCACCGGGGAGCTGTTTTTT.

This clonotype was seen a handful of times. The chain has TRBV7-8 and TRBJ2-7; perhaps TRBD2 as D (5 bases). V was pared by 1 base and J by 11 bases, with 12 bases between. The CDR3 spans 12 residues. Germline V CDR1 and CDR2: SGHVS, FQNEAQ. The CDR3 DNA reads TGTGCCAGCAGCTTAGTGAGAGGGCGGGAGTACGTC. Translation gives CASSLVRGREYV.

This chain uses TRBV4-1 with TRBJ1-2; possibly TRBD1 for D (5 bases). With 4 bases removed from V and 8 bases from J, the gap between germline ends came to 17 bases. The CDR3 runs 14 residues. Germline CDR1 is MGHRA and CDR2 is YSYEKL. This chain's CDR3 is CASSPRGGLEGYTF. The CDR3 DNA reads TGCGCCAGCAGCCCTCGGGGCGGTTTAGAGGGCTACACCTTC.

V usage is TRBV27 and J usage is TRBJ1-5; TRBD1 is a possible D gene (6 bases). Germline V gives CDR1 MNHEY, CDR2 SMNVEV (reference sequence). This CDR3 comprises 14 residues. Trimming shortened V by 6 bases and J by 5 bases, and 14 bases separated the two germline ends. CDR3 coding DNA: TGTGCCAGCAGCAATACAGGGTTGGATCAGCCCCAGCATTTT. It yields the protein CASSNTGLDQPQHF.

This sequence joins TRBV11-3 and TRBJ2-3; D is uncertain. Trimming shortened V by 1 base and J by 6 bases, and 17 bases separated the two germline ends. The CDR3 is 16 amino acids. The germline V gene has CDR1 SGHNT and CDR2 YENEEA. This chain's CDR3 is CASSLGESSLVDTQYF. In nucleotides, the CDR3 is TGTGCCAGCAGCTTAGGTGAAAGCAGCCTGGTGGATACGCAGTATTTT.

The V gene is TRBV12-3 or TRBV12-4, the J gene TRBJ2-6; 9 positions match TRBD1. V shed 7 bases, J shed 0 bases, and the junction held 10 bases outside the gene matches. The CDR3 has 18 residues. CDR3 DNA: TGTGCCAGCACCCACAGGGGGCGGGTTCACTCTGGGGCCAACGTCCTGACTTTC. Its translation is CASTHRGRVHSGANVLTF.

This clonotype was counted many times. The rearrangement links TRBV12-3 or TRBV12-4 to TRBJ2-7, with TRBD2 matching over 11 bases. The CDR3 totals 16 residues. V dropped 3 bases and J dropped 3; count of bases not matched to a gene: 7. The CDR3 region is CASSLDELAGVYEQYF. In DNA form, the CDR3 reads TGTGCCAGCAGTTTGGACGAACTAGCGGGGGTCTACGAGCAGTACTTC.

The V call is TRBV5-5, the J call TRBJ2-5, with 9 bases lining up with TRBD2. The CDR3 sequence is 17 residues long. The junction had 11 bases not matched to a gene; V was cut back by 1 base and J by 4 bases. Germline CDR1 reads SGHKS; CDR2 reads YYEKEE (reference sequence). The CDR3 sequence is CASSLYLAGGRRETQYF. The CDR3 DNA is TGTGCCAGCAGCTTGTATCTGGCGGGGGGGCGCCGAGAGACCCAGTACTTC. Using reference TRBV5-5 and TRBJ2-5 for the parts outside the CDR3, the full variable domain is DAGVTQSPTHLIKTRGQQVTLRCSPISGHKSVSWYQQVLGQGPQFIFQYYEKEERGRGNFPDRFSARQFPNYSSELNVNALLLGDSALYLCASSLYLAGGRRETQYFGPGTRLLVL.

The chain has TRBV3-1 and TRBJ2-3; 10 nucleotides line up with TRBD2. Germline loops: CDR1 LGHDT, CDR2 YNNKEL (reference sequence). J gave up 14 bases and V 3 bases, and 2 bases lay outside the gene matches. The length of the CDR3 is 11 residues. The CDR3 here is CASSQGLASYF. The DNA of the CDR3 is TGTGCCAGCAGCCAGGGACTAGCGTCGTATTTT.

In its sample, this clonotype was seen a few times. The chain employs TRBV27 and TRBJ1-1; 7 bases are a match to TRBD1. The CDR3 sequence is 14 residues long. V dropped 10 bases and J dropped 0; count of bases not matched to a gene: 8. The germline CDR1 and CDR2 sequences are MNHEY and SMNVEV (reference sequence). In DNA form, the CDR3 reads TGTGCCACCTCGTCAGGGGGAGTGAACACTGAAGCTTTCTTT. Protein sequence: CATSSGGVNTEAFF.

This chain joins TRBV2 and TRBJ1-1; D unclear. This CDR3 has 11 amino acids. From germline, CDR1 is SNHLY and CDR2 FYNNEI. Trimming pared 8 bases from V and 5 bases from J, leaving 9 bases between. The CDR3 protein is CASPVGTEAFF. CDR3 sequence (DNA): TGTGCCAGCCCTGTAGGGACTGAAGCTTTCTTT.

The chain couples TRBV19 to TRBJ2-2; no clear D gene. Per germline, CDR1 LNHDA and CDR2 SQIVND (reference sequence). This CDR3 region has 15 residues. Trimming pared 3 bases from V and 5 bases from J, leaving 13 bases between. The DNA of the CDR3 is TGTGCCAGTAGTATCCCCATCACGGAGACCGGGGAGCTGTTTTTT. Its protein is CASSIPITETGELFF. Full variable domain (remainder filled in from reference TRBV19 and TRBJ2-2): DGGITQSPKYLFRKEGQNVTLSCEQNLNHDAMYWYRQDPGQGLRLIYYSQIVNDFQKGDIAEGYSVSREKKESFPLTVTSAQKNPTAFYLCASSIPITETGELFFGEGSRLTVL.

The sample holds a few counts of this clonotype. V gene TRBV4-1 combines with J gene TRBJ2-1; D gene uncertain. The CDR3 sequence is 14 residues long. Germline CDR1 is MGHRA and CDR2 is YSYEKL. V dropped 1 base and J dropped 6 bases, with 10 bases sitting between them. The CDR3 region has the DNA TGCGCCAGCAGCCAAGGGGTACCGGGCAATGAGCAGTTCTTC. It translates to CASSQGVPGNEQFF.

With respect to this clonotype: One end of the junction fails to match germline, which may point to a read error. The V and J genes are TRBV10-3 and TRBJ1-1; D perhaps matches TRBD1 (6 bases). The germline CDR1 and CDR2 sequences are ENHRY and SYGVKD. The CDR3 has 17 residues. The CDR3 loop reads CVILRTTGLGTDTEAFF. CDR3 DNA sequence: TGTGTCATCCTTCGAACGACAGGTTTGGGGACGGACACTGAAGCTTTCTTT.

The J gene is TRBJ1-1, the V gene TRBV5-1, with TRBD1 identical over 7 bases. The CDR3 consists of 14 residues. With V trimmed by 7 bases and J by 9 bases, 15 bases remained unmatched. From germline, CDR1 is SGHRS and CDR2 YFSETQ. In DNA, the CDR3 is TGCGCCAGCTGGCCGACAGGGATGAACAACAAAGCTTTCTTT. Translating gives CASWPTGMNNKAFF. Full variable domain (remainder filled in from reference TRBV5-1 and TRBJ1-1): KAGVTQTPRYLIKTRGQQVTLSCSPISGHRSVSWYQQTPGQGLQFLFEYFSETQRNKGNFPGRFSGRQFSNSRSEMNVSTLELGDSALYLCASWPTGMNNKAFFGQGTRLTVV.

The rearrangement links TRBV7-3 to TRBJ1-1; the D gene is possibly TRBD1 (6 bases). Trimming left V 5 bases short and J 4 bases short, with 14 bases between. The CDR3 is 14 amino acids. Germline CDR1 and CDR2: SGHTA and FQGTGA. CDR3 nucleotide sequence: TGTGCCAGCAGCCCGTCCGTAGGGGGCACTGAAGCTTTCTTT. Protein sequence: CASSPSVGGTEAFF. Full variable domain (remainder filled in from reference TRBV7-3 and TRBJ1-1): GAGVSQTPSNKVTEKGKYVELRCDPISGHTALYWYRQSLGQGPEFLIYFQGTGAADDSGLPNDRFFAVRPEGSVSTLKIQRTERGDSAVYLCASSPSVGGTEAFFGQGTRLTVV.

This clonotype was seen more than once but under ten times. V gene TRBV20-1 combines with J gene TRBJ1-3, with D maybe TRBD1 (6 bases). The CDR3 runs 17 residues. Per germline, CDR1 DFQATT and CDR2 SNEGSKA (reference sequence). The V end lost 1 base, the J end lost 0 bases, and 16 bases lay between the germline ends. DNA for the CDR3: TGCAGTGCTAGAGGAGGGGGGACGCCGAGCTCTGGAAACACCATATATTTT. Translation gives CSARGGGTPSSGNTIYF.

The chain is built from TRBV2 and TRBJ1-1, with D unresolved. V gave up 8 bases and J gave up 0 bases, with 13 bases separating them. Germline CDR1 is SNHLY and CDR2 is FYNNEI. The CDR3 spans 14 residues. The DNA for the CDR3 is TGTGCCAGCCTAGAGGAATCGATGAACACTGAAGCTTTCTTT. This translates into CASLEESMNTEAFF.

This chain links TRBV19 with TRBJ2-3; D possibly corresponds to TRBD2 (6 bases). Trimming left V 4 bases short and J 5 bases short, with 10 bases between. The germline V gene encodes CDR1 LNHDA and CDR2 SQIVND (reference sequence). The CDR3 contains 13 residues. CDR3 in amino acids: CASSTPGVDTQYF. DNA for the CDR3: TGTGCCAGTAGTACCCCGGGGGTAGATACGCAGTATTTT.

The chain has TRBV3-1 and TRBJ1-2; 10 nucleotides agree with TRBD1. The V gene's germline CDR1 is LGHDT and CDR2 YNNKEL (reference sequence). The CDR3 extends over 16 amino acids. Losses at the gene ends were 4 bases for V and 3 bases for J; bases not matched to a gene: 8. The CDR3 region is CASSRAGQGWDYGYTF. CDR3 in DNA: TGTGCCAGCAGCCGCGCGGGACAGGGGTGGGACTATGGCTACACCTTC.

The V call is TRBV4-1, the J call TRBJ2-2, with 8 bases aligning to TRBD2. The germline gives CDR1 MGHRA, CDR2 YSYEKL. The CDR3 is 17 residues long. Trimming cost V 1 base and J 2 bases; bases outside gene matches: 6. The CDR3 coding sequence is TGCGCCAGCAGCCAAGTAGCCGGGGGGGCCAACACCGGGGAGCTGTTTTTT. Translating it yields CASSQVAGGANTGELFF.

The table lists this clonotype with a few counts. The genes are TRBV28 and TRBJ2-5, with 8 bases fitting TRBD1. The V and J ends lost 9 bases and 1 base, in that order; junction bases with no gene match: 10. The CDR3 loop spans 15 amino acids. Germline CDR1 and CDR2: MDHEN and SYDVKM. The CDR3 DNA reads as TGTGCCAGTTCGCGAGCCGGGACAGGCCAAGAGACCCAGTACTTC. Protein: CASSRAGTGQETQYF.

The J gene is TRBJ2-5, the V gene TRBV6-1; D tentatively reads TRBD1 or TRBD2 (5 bases each). CDR3 length: 15 amino acids. V gave up 5 bases and J gave up 1 base, with 14 bases separating them. Germline CDR1 is MNHNS and CDR2 is SASEGT. The CDR3 DNA reads TGTGCCAGCAGTACCCTCCGGGACGTCCAAGAGACCCAGTACTTC. It is translated as CASSTLRDVQETQYF.

The chain joins TRBV4-1 to TRBJ1-5; no firm D call. Germline V gives CDR1 MGHRA, CDR2 YSYEKL. V gave up 3 bases and J gave up 0 bases, with 6 bases separating them. There are 14 residues in the CDR3. CDR3 bases: TGCGCCAGCAGCCAGTCAAGTAGCAATCAGCCCCAGCATTTT. Translating it yields CASSQSSSNQPQHF.